This is a list of T cell receptor beta chains from one sample in a study of T cells in Graves' hyperthyroidism and ophthalmopathy. A single record per CDR3 protein comes from TCRdb applying MiXCR to the multiplex PCR reads. The sample includes some 490,000 distinct CDR3 sequences, approximately 23% of them seen just once. The sample taken for sequencing was blood. These receptors came from a woman in her sixties or seventies with Graves' ophthalmopathy. The CDR3 runs from the conserved cysteine through the conserved F or W. A D gene is named only where the DNA matches it firmly. Some rows mark clone size as missing; the rest say once, few, many or name a class of expanded clone.

J: TRBJ2-3
D: TRBD2
V: TRBV19
size: -
DNA: TGTGCCAGTAGTATTGGAGCGGGAGGGCCCACAGATACGCAGTATTTT
CDR3: CASSIGAGGPTDTQYF

J: TRBJ1-1
D: -
V: TRBV12-3/TRBV12-4
size: many
DNA: TGTGCCAGCAGGATAAGGAGGGGCACTGAAGCTTTCTTT
CDR3: CASRIRRGTEAFF

J: TRBJ2-3
D: TRBD2
V: TRBV20-1
size: few
DNA: TGCAGTGCTAGATTCGGACTAGCGGGAAGAGATACGCAGTATTTT
CDR3: CSARFGLAGRDTQYF

J: TRBJ1-3
D: -
V: TRBV19
size: -
DNA: TGTGCCAGTAGGTTCGGGAACTCTGGAAACACCATATATTTT
CDR3: CASRFGNSGNTIYF

J: TRBJ2-7
D: -
V: TRBV11-2
size: -
DNA: TGTGCCAGCAGCCGGATAGGATTCACAGGGATAATAAGCTCCTACGAGCAGTACTTC
CDR3: CASSRIGFTGIISSYEQYF

J: TRBJ1-1
D: -
V: TRBV20-1
size: few
DNA: TGCAGTGCTAGAGATTTAAGGGGGAAGACTGAAGCTTTCTTT
CDR3: CSARDLRGKTEAFF

J: TRBJ2-3
D: -
V: TRBV19
size: -
DNA: TGTGCCAGTGAAAGGGACGGAAACACAGATACGCAGTATTTT
CDR3: CASERDGNTDTQYF

J: TRBJ1-5
D: -
V: TRBV30
size: -
DNA: TGTGCCTGGAGTGGGGATGAAGGGCGGAATCAGCCCCAGCATTTT
CDR3: CAWSGDEGRNQPQHF

J: TRBJ1-5
D: -
V: TRBV19
size: -
DNA: TGTGCCAGTAGTAAAGGGGCTCCGGGGGTGGGTCAGCCCCAGCATTTT
CDR3: CASSKGAPGVGQPQHF

J: TRBJ1-1
D: -
V: TRBV19
size: -
DNA: TGTGCCAGTAGTATAATGGGGCCCGGGGACACTGAAGCTTTCTTT
CDR3: CASSIMGPGDTEAFF

J: TRBJ1-1
D: -
V: TRBV30
size: -
DNA: TGTGCCTGGATATCTGGAGGGAACACTGAAGCTTTCTTT
CDR3: CAWISGGNTEAFF

J: TRBJ2-3
D: -
V: TRBV24-1
size: few
DNA: TGTGCCACCAGTGATTTTGGAGCGGGCCCTAGCACAGATACGCAGTATTTT
CDR3: CATSDFGAGPSTDTQYF

J: TRBJ2-3
D: TRBD1
V: TRBV20-1
size: -
DNA: TGCAGTGGCCCGGACAGGGGGCACTTAGATACGCAGTATTTT
CDR3: CSGPDRGHLDTQYF

J: TRBJ2-2
D: TRBD2
V: TRBV7-3
size: -
DNA: TGTGCCAGCAGTCAGGGACTAGCGGGAGCGGGCGGGGAGCTGTTTTTT
CDR3: CASSQGLAGAGGELFF

J: TRBJ2-7
D: -
V: TRBV14
size: -
DNA: TGTGCCAGCAGCCAGTTAGTGAGCGAGCAGTACTTC
CDR3: CASSQLVSEQYF

J: TRBJ2-2
D: -
V: TRBV27
size: -
DNA: TGTGCCAGCAGTACTGGACCGCGGAATTTGAACACCGGGGAGCTGTTTTTT
CDR3: CASSTGPRNLNTGELFF

J: TRBJ1-3
D: -
V: TRBV19
size: -
DNA: TGTGCCAGTAGTATCCCGGCAAACTCTGGAAACACCATATATTTT
CDR3: CASSIPANSGNTIYF

J: TRBJ1-2
D: TRBD1
V: TRBV11-2
size: -
DNA: TGTGCCAGCAGCCCCGACCTGGGGACAGCCCTTCATGGCTACACCTTC
CDR3: CASSPDLGTALHGYTF

J: TRBJ2-1
D: -
V: TRBV24-1
size: few
DNA: TGTGCCACCAGGGATACTGGGTATGGCAATGAGCAGTTCTTC
CDR3: CATRDTGYGNEQFF

J: TRBJ2-1
D: -
V: TRBV20-1
size: few
DNA: TGCAGTGCTAGAGATCGAAGAGAGCAGTTCTTC
CDR3: CSARDRREQFF

J: TRBJ2-5
D: -
V: TRBV6-5
size: -
DNA: TGTGCCAGCAGTTACAGGGATGGGGAGACCCAGTACTTC
CDR3: CASSYRDGETQYF

J: TRBJ2-2
D: TRBD2
V: TRBV2
size: -
DNA: TGTGCCAGCAGTGGGGGGACTAGCTTTTTCGGGGAGCTGTTTTTT
CDR3: CASSGGTSFFGELFF

J: TRBJ2-1
D: -
V: TRBV12-3/TRBV12-4
size: many
DNA: TGTGCCAGCAGCCCAGGACTTAGCTCCTACAATGAGCAGTTCTTC
CDR3: CASSPGLSSYNEQFF

J: TRBJ2-3
D: -
V: TRBV18
size: once
DNA: TGTGCCAGCTCACCACAGAGGACCGGGGGAGATACGCAGTATTTT
CDR3: CASSPQRTGGDTQYF

J: TRBJ2-3
D: -
V: TRBV27
size: few
DNA: TGTGCCAGCAGTCGTGGGCCGCTCCTCTCCACAGATACGCAGTATTTT
CDR3: CASSRGPLLSTDTQYF

J: TRBJ2-6
D: -
V: TRBV6-2/TRBV6-3
size: -
DNA: TGTGCCAGCAGTTACTCAGGGACTGGGGCCAACGTCCTGACTTTC
CDR3: CASSYSGTGANVLTF

J: TRBJ2-4
D: -
V: TRBV3-1
size: -
DNA: TGTGCCAGCAGCCGAAGAGGCGGCCCTGCGACCAAAAACATTCAGTACTTC
CDR3: CASSRRGGPATKNIQYF

J: TRBJ1-2
D: TRBD1
V: TRBV7-8
size: many
DNA: TGTGCCAGCAGCCGCACAGGGGGCGCGAACTATGGCTACACCTTC
CDR3: CASSRTGGANYGYTF

J: TRBJ2-4
D: -
V: TRBV3-1
size: -
DNA: TGTGCCAGCAGCCAAGAAGGGATTTTAGCCAAAAACATTCAGTACTTC
CDR3: CASSQEGILAKNIQYF

J: TRBJ2-1
D: -
V: TRBV5-1
size: -
DNA: TGCGCCAGCAGCTTGTTGGGACTGTCCTACAATGAGCAGTTCTTC
CDR3: CASSLLGLSYNEQFF

J: TRBJ2-1
D: -
V: TRBV19
size: -
DNA: TGTGCCAGTGGGGAAGGGACGGGATCGTACAATGAGCAGTTCTTC
CDR3: CASGEGTGSYNEQFF

J: TRBJ2-3
D: -
V: TRBV28
size: -
DNA: -
CDR3: CASSLFGLDYYEQYFGSGTDTQYF

J: TRBJ2-3
D: -
V: TRBV27
size: once
DNA: TGTGCCAGCAGTCCTCTGGGGGAGGATACGCAGTATTTT
CDR3: CASSPLGEDTQYF

J: TRBJ2-3
D: TRBD2
V: TRBV5-1
size: few
DNA: TGCGCCAGCAGCATCGGGACTAGCGGGAGCAGGGGAACAGATACGCAGTATTTT
CDR3: CASSIGTSGSRGTDTQYF

J: TRBJ2-1
D: TRBD2
V: TRBV4-1
size: -
DNA: TGCGCCAGCAGCCAGGCGGGACTAGCGGGAGAGGATGAGCAGTTCTTC
CDR3: CASSQAGLAGEDEQFF

J: TRBJ2-7
D: -
V: TRBV29-1
size: -
DNA: TGCAGCGTTTCTGGGGTCAGCTCCTACGAGCAGTACTTC
CDR3: CSVSGVSSYEQYF

J: TRBJ2-7
D: -
V: TRBV6-1
size: -
DNA: TGTGCCAGCACCAAACGTGGGAACTCCTACGAGCAGTACTTC
CDR3: CASTKRGNSYEQYF

J: TRBJ2-3
D: TRBD1
V: TRBV12-3/TRBV12-4
size: many
DNA: TGTGCCAGCAGCCCTACACAGGGGGCAAATACGCAGTATTTT
CDR3: CASSPTQGANTQYF

J: TRBJ2-4
D: TRBD1
V: TRBV24-1
size: -
DNA: TGTGCCACCAGTGATTCGCAGGGGGCTAGGGCGGACATTCAGTACTTC
CDR3: CATSDSQGARADIQYF

J: TRBJ1-6
D: -
V: TRBV6-6
size: few
DNA: TGTGCCAGCAGTTACGGGGGGGTTGGTAATTCACCCCTCCACTTT
CDR3: CASSYGGVGNSPLHF

J: TRBJ2-3
D: TRBD1
V: TRBV20-1
size: -
DNA: TGCAGTGCTAGAGACCCCAGGGGGTCAGATACGCAGTATTTT
CDR3: CSARDPRGSDTQYF

J: TRBJ2-1
D: TRBD2
V: TRBV19
size: many
DNA: TGTGCCAGTAGTACCCGTCCGGGACTAGGCTACAATGAGCAGTTCTTC
CDR3: CASSTRPGLGYNEQFF